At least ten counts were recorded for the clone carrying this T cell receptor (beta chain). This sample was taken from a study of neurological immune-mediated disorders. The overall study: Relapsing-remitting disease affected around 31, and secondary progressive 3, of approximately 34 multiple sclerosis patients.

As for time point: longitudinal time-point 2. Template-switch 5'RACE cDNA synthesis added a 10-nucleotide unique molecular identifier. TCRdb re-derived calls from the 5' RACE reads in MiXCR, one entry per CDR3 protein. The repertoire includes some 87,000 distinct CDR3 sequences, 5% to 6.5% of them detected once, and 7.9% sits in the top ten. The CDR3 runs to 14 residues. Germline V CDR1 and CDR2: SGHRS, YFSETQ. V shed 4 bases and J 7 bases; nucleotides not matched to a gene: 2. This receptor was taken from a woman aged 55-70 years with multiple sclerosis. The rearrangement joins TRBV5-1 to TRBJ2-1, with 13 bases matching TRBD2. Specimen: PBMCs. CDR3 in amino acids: CASSTGLAGNEQFF. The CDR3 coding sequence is TGCGCCAGCAGCACGGGACTAGCGGGAAATGAGCAGTTCTTC.